The T cell receptor (beta chain) described here comes from a study of OX40 agonist ivuxolimab in advanced cancers. Study at large: Three individuals attained partial responses, comprising one hepatocellular carcinoma case and two cutaneous melanoma cases.

Some clones are missing from TCRdb's copy, which holds only in-frame ones; the method was immunoSEQ multiplex PCR. The sample has some 50,000 clones, 81% seen once; the top ten hold approximately 6.5%. There are 14 residues in the CDR3. Germline V CDR1 and CDR2: MDHEN, SYDVKM. Trimming took 6 bases from V and 9 from J, leaving 18 bases between them. This receptor was taken from an adult with an advanced solid tumor such as melanoma, head and neck, liver or kidney cancer. The rearrangement links TRBV28 to TRBJ1-5; D is perhaps TRBD1 (6 bases). The source material was CD4+ or CD8+ T cells sorted from blood, sampled in a trial of the OX40 agonist ivuxolimab. CDR3 sequence (DNA): TGTGCCAGCAGCTCCGGGACACCCCTGGGGCCCCAGCATTTT. Its translation: CASSSGTPLGPQHF.